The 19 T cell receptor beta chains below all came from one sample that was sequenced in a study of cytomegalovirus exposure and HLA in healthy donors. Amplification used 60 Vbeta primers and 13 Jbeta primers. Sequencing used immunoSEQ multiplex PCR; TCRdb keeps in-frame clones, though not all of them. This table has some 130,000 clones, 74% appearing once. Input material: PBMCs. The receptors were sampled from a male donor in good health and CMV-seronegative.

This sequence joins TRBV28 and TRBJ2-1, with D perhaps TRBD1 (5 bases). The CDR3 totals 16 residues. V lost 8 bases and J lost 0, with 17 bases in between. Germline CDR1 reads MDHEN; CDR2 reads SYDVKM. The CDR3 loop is CASQGVTESSYNEQFF. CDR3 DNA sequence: TGTGCCAGCCAAGGGGTAACGGAGAGCTCCTACAATGAGCAGTTCTTC.

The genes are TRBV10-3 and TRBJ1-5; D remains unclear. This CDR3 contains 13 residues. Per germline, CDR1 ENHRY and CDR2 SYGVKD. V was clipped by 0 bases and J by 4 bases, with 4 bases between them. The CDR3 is CAISESQNQPQHF. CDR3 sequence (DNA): TGTGCCATCAGTGAGTCACAGAATCAGCCCCAGCATTTT.

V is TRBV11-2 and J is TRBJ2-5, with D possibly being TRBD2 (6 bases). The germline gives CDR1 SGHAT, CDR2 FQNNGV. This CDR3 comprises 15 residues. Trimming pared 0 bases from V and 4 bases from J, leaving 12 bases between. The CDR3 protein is CASSLERGLAETQYF. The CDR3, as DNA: TGTGCCAGCAGCTTAGAGCGGGGTTTGGCAGAGACCCAGTACTTC.

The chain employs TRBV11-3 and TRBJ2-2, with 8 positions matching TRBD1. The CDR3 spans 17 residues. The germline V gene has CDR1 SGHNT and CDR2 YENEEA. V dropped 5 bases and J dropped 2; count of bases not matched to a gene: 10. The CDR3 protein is CASSPRLTGGNTGELFF. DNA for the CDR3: TGTGCCAGCAGCCCAAGGTTAACAGGGGGAAACACCGGGGAGCTGTTTTTT.

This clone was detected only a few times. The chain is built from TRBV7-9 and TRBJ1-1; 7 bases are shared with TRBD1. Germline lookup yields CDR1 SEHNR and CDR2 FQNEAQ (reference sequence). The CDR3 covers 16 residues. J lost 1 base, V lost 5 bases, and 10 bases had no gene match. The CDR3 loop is CASSLGTAPGNTEAFF. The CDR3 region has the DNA TGTGCCAGCAGCCTCGGGACAGCTCCTGGGAACACTGAAGCTTTCTTT.

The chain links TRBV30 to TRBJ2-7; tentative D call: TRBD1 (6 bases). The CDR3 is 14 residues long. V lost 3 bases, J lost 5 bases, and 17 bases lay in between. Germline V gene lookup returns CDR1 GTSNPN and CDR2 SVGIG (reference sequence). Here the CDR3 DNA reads TGTGCCTGGAGACACAGGGCTTTCGGGGACGAGCAGTACTTC. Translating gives CAWRHRAFGDEQYF.

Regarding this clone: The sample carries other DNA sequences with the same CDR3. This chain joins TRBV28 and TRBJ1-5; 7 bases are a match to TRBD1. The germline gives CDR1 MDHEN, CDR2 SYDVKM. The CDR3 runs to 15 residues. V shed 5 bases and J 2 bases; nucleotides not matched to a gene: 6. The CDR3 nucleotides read TGTGCCAGCAGTCAACAGGGGACAGGCAATCAGCCCCAGCATTTT. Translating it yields CASSQQGTGNQPQHF.

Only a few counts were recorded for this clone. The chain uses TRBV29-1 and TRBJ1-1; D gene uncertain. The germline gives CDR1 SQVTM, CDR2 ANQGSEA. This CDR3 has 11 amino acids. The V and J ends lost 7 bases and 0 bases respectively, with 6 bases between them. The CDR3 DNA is TGCAGCGGTCTTTTGAACACTGAAGCTTTCTTT. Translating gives CSGLLNTEAFF.

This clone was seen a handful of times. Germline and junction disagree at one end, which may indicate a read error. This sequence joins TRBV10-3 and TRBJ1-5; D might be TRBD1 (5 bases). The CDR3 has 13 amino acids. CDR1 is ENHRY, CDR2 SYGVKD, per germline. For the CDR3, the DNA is TGTGCCATCAGTGAAGACAGCAGTCAGCCCCAGCATTTT. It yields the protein CAISEDSSQPQHF.

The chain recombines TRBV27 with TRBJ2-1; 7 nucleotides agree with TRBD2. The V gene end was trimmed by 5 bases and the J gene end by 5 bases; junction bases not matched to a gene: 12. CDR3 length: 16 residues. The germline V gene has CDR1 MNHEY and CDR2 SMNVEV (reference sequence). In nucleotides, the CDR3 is TGTGCCAGCAGTCTTTCGGGGGGAGTGATCAACAATGAGCAGTTCTTC. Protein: CASSLSGGVINNEQFF.

The CDR3: CASSATGTSYYNEQFF. The CDR3 coding sequence is TGTGCCAGCAGCGCCACCGGGACTAGCTACTACAATGAGCAGTTCTTC. This chain connects TRBV9 to TRBJ2-1, with 9 bases fitting TRBD2. The CDR3 runs to 16 residues. Germline CDR1 reads SGDLS; CDR2 reads YYNGEE. V lost 3 bases to trimming and J lost 3 bases; unmatched junction nucleotides: 7.

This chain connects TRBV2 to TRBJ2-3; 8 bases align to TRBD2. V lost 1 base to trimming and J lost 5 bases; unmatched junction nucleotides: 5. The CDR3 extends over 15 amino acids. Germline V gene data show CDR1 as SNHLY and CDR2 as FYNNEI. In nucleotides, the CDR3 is TGTGCCAGCAGTGAAGGGGAGCGGGAGTTAGATACGCAGTATTTT. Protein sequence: CASSEGERELDTQYF.

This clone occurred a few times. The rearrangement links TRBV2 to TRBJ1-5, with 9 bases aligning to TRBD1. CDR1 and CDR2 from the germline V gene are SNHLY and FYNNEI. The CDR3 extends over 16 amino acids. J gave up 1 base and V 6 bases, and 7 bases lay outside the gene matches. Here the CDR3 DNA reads TGTGCCAGCAGGGGGGACAGGGAAGAGAGCAATCAGCCCCAGCATTTT. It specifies CASRGDREESNQPQHF.

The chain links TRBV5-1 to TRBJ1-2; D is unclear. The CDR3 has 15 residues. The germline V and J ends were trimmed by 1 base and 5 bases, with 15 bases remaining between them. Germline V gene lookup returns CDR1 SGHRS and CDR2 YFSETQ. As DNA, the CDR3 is TGCGCCAGCAGCTTGCCCGAGAAAGGACTGTATGGCTACACCTTC. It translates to CASSLPEKGLYGYTF.

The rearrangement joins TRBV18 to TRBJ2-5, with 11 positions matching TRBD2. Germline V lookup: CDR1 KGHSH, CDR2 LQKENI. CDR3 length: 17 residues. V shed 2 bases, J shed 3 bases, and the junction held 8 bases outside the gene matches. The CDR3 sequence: CASSPDLGTSGKETQYF. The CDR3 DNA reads TGTGCCAGCTCACCAGACCTTGGGACTAGCGGTAAAGAGACCCAGTACTTC.

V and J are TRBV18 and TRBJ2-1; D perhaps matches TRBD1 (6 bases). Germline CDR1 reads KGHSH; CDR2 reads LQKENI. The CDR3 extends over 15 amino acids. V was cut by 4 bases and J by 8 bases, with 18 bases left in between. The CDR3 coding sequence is TGTGCCAGCTCACTTTACGGGCAGGGGTACGATGAGCAGTTCTTC. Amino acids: CASSLYGQGYDEQFF.

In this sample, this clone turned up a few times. The CDR3 loop reads CASSSGHSNQPQHF. The CDR3 DNA reads TGTGCCAGCAGCTCCGGACACAGCAATCAGCCCCAGCATTTT. This chain joins TRBV5-6 and TRBJ1-5; a weak D match, TRBD1 (5 bases). The V gene lost 3 bases and the J gene lost 1 base, with 8 bases spanning the gap. Germline V gives CDR1 SGHDT, CDR2 YYEEEE. The CDR3 contains 14 residues.

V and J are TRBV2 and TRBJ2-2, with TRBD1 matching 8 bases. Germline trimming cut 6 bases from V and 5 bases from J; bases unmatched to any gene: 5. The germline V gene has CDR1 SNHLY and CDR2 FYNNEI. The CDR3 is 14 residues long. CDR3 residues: CASRGTGRTGELFF. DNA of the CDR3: TGTGCCAGCAGGGGGACAGGTCGGACCGGGGAGCTGTTTTTT.

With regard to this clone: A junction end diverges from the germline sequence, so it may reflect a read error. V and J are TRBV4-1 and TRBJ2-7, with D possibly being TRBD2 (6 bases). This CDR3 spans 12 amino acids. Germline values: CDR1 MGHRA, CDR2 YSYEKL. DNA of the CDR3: TGCGCCAGCAGCCAAGAGGGACTCAAGCAACACTTC. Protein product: CASSQEGLKQHF.